The 10 T cell receptor beta chains below come from one sample, sequenced in a study of T cells in Graves' hyperthyroidism and ophthalmopathy. It was RNA transcripts that yielded the amplified TCR beta CDR3 regions. First-round RT-PCR with HTBI primers amplified the TCR CDR3 region. TCRdb reprocessed the multiplex PCR reads via MiXCR and lists one record per CDR3 protein. The sample lists around 380,000 distinct CDR3 sequences, roughly 14% seen once, with around 21% in the top ten. The sequencing sample was made of blood. The source of these receptors is a man younger than 45 with Graves' hyperthyroidism that later progressed to Graves' ophthalmopathy.

The table lists this clonotype with a few counts. V usage is TRBV6-1 and J usage is TRBJ2-2, with 10 nucleotides matching TRBD1. CDR3 length: 17 residues. Germline CDR1 is MNHNS and CDR2 is SASEGT. Germline trimming cut 5 bases from V and 6 bases from J; bases unmatched to any gene: 12. CDR3: CASSWVETGGIAGELFF. The CDR3 region has the DNA TGTGCCAGCAGTTGGGTTGAGACAGGGGGCATTGCCGGGGAGCTGTTTTTT.

This clonotype turned up a few times. The genes are TRBV20-1 and TRBJ2-7, with a tentative D call TRBD1 (6 bases). The V end was cut by 5 bases, the J end by 3 bases, with 11 bases between. There are 12 residues in the CDR3. The germline CDR1 and CDR2 sequences are DFQATT and SNEGSKA (reference sequence). The CDR3, as DNA: TGCAGTGCTCCCAGGACAGACTACGAGCAGTACTTC. As protein: CSAPRTDYEQYF.

Remarks on this clonotype: A read error is possible here, since a much larger clone lies one base away. The chain employs TRBV12-5 and TRBJ2-1; D gene ambiguous. The CDR3 loop spans 16 amino acids. The V end lost 6 bases, the J end lost 5 bases, and 20 bases lay between the germline ends. Germline CDR1 is LGHNT and CDR2 is FRNRAP. The CDR3 sequence is CASGWPLGQKDNEQFF. As DNA, the CDR3 is TGTGCTAGTGGATGGCCCCTGGGTCAGAAGGACAATGAGCAGTTCTTC.

This clonotype was observed at least ten times. The chain links TRBV11-1 to TRBJ1-1; 7 positions agree with TRBD1. CDR3 length: 13 amino acids. V was clipped by 4 bases and J by 3 bases; unmatched bases: 2. Germline V gene lookup returns CDR1 SGHAT and CDR2 FQDESV (reference sequence). The CDR3: CASSSQGYTEAFF. The CDR3 DNA reads as TGTGCCAGCAGCTCACAGGGGTACACTGAAGCTTTCTTT.

V gene TRBV10-2 combines with J gene TRBJ1-5, with a tentative D call TRBD1 (5 bases). Trimming left V 2 bases short and J 3 bases short, with 17 bases between. The germline V gene encodes CDR1 WSHSY and CDR2 SAAADI. This CDR3 is 17 amino acids long. The CDR3 DNA reads as TGCGCCAGCAGTGAGGCTCGGGGCAGGCCCTACAATCAGCCCCAGCATTTT. It codes for CASSEARGRPYNQPQHF.

Ten or more counts support this clonotype. The rearrangement links TRBV11-3 to TRBJ2-1; D ambiguous. V was pared by 5 bases and J by 2 bases, with 7 bases between. The CDR3 spans 13 residues. CDR1 is SGHNT, CDR2 YENEEA, per germline. In DNA, the CDR3 is TGTGCCAGCAGCCTCCGCCCCTACAATGAGCAGTTCTTC. This gives the protein CASSLRPYNEQFF.

The sample holds many counts of this clonotype. The V gene is TRBV6-6, the J gene TRBJ2-3; 9 bases match TRBD1. The V gene's germline CDR1 is MNHNY and CDR2 SVGAGI (reference sequence). V was pared by 2 bases and J by 0 bases, with 0 bases of the junction left unmatched. The CDR3 totals 15 residues. CDR3 sequence reads: CASSYTGGSTDTQYF. The CDR3 DNA follows: TGTGCCAGCAGTTACACAGGGGGCAGCACAGATACGCAGTATTTT.

This clonotype was found a few times. This chain connects TRBV6-1 to TRBJ2-3; D is possibly TRBD1 (5 bases). Trimming cost V 4 bases and J 7 bases, with 12 bases left between them. The CDR3 totals 13 residues. Per the germline V gene, CDR1 is MNHNS and CDR2 is SASEGT. CDR3 in DNA: TGTGCCAGCAGTGGGGCAGGGCATAATACGCAGTATTTT. Its translation: CASSGAGHNTQYF.

There are many counts of this clonotype. The chain uses TRBV2 and TRBJ2-1; possible D gene TRBD2, 6 bases. Trimming removed 8 bases at V and 6 bases at J, with 11 bases between. Germline V gene data show CDR1 as SNHLY and CDR2 as FYNNEI. This CDR3 region has 12 residues. The CDR3 DNA reads TGTGCCAGCGTTGAGGAGGGCAATGAGCAGTTCTTC. Translation: CASVEEGNEQFF.

This sequence joins TRBV3-1 and TRBJ2-1, with D maybe TRBD1 (6 bases). The CDR3 runs 15 residues. The V gene's germline CDR1 is LGHDT and CDR2 YNNKEL (reference sequence). V was shortened by 4 bases and J by 2 bases, with 12 bases between the two germline ends. In nucleotides, the CDR3 is TGTGCCAGCAGCCCATACAGGGTTGCCTACAATGAGCAGTTCTTC. It encodes CASSPYRVAYNEQFF.